This entry concerns a single TCR beta chain. Antigen specificity is unknown. Blood CD4+ CD25-low CD127-high conventional T cells supplied the genomic DNA template. The sample belongs to a study of regulatory and conventional T cells in RAG deficiency. Findings of the study overall: Omenn CD25-high CD127-low cells may be activated cells, not true Tregs. In Omenn syndrome, Treg and Tconv repertoires overlapped >75%.

Sequencing was performed with immunoSEQ multiplex PCR; in TCRdb, only in-frame clones are kept and a portion is missing. The sample lists some 31,000 clones; 90% to 95% were seen once. This CDR3 is 20 amino acids long. Trimming cost V 5 bases and J 5 bases; bases outside gene matches: 21. CDR1 is SGHNT, CDR2 YENEEA, per germline. The same data also contributed to another study, on regulatory T cells. That publication notes: Amplification used 52 TRBV primers and 13 TRBJ primers.

This receptor was taken from a human donor in good health. The chain uses TRBV11-3 and TRBJ2-5; 12 nucleotides match TRBD2. Sequencing was carried out using CD25- CD4+ T cells sorted from blood. Here the CDR3 DNA reads TGTGCCAGCAGCCCCCCCCCAGGACTAGCGGGACTTTATAAGACGGAGACCCAGTACTTC. It encodes CASSPPPGLAGLYKTETQYF.